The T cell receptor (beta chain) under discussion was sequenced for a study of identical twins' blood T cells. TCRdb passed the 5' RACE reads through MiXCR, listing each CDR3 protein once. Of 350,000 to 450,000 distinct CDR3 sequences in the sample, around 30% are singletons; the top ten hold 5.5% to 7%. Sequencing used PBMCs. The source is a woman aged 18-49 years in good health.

DNA of the CDR3: TGTGCTAGTGGTCCTGGGGACGTGGACTACTACGAGCAGTACTTC. Translation: CASGPGDVDYYEQYF. The V and J genes are TRBV12-5 and TRBJ2-7; possibly TRBD2 for D (6 bases). Trimming stripped 5 bases from V and 3 bases from J, with 17 bases between. The CDR3 has 15 residues. The germline V gene encodes CDR1 LGHNT and CDR2 FRNRAP.